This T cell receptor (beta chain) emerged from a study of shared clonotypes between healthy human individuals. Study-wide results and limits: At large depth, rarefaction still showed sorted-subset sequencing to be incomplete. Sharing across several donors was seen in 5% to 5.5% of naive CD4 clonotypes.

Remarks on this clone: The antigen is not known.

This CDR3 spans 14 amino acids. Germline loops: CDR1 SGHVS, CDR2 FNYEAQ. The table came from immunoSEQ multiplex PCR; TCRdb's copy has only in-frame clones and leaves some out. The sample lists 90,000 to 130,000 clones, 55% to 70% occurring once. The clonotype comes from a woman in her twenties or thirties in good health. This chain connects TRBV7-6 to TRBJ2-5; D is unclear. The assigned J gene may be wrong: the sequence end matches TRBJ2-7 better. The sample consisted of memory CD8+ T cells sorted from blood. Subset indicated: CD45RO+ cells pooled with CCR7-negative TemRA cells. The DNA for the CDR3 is TGTGCCAGCAGCCCCCCCTCACAGAAATACGAGCAGTACTTC. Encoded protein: CASSPPSQKYEQYF.